The following is a TCR beta chain sequence with its context. Compared with germline, one end of the junction differs, possibly owing to a read error. It was patients with CD8+CD57+ cell expansion by flow cytometry who were chosen for sequencing. This entry is derived from a study of CD8+CD57+ T cells in acquired aplastic anemia. Study at large: Sorted CD4+ plus CD8+ cells gave DNA averaging roughly 3.2 ug.

Both TCR beta VDJ combination and CDR3 sequence profiling were carried out. Genomic DNA was the template for this profiling. Via MiXCR, TCRdb re-called the reads, giving one row per CDR3 protein. The sample includes about 180,000 distinct CDR3 sequences, 40% to 50% of them seen just once. CDR3 length equals 14 residues. Per the germline V gene, CDR1 is SNHLY and CDR2 is FYNNEI. The TCR originated in a human donor with aplastic anemia. What was sequenced was sorted CD4+, CD8+, or CD8+CD57+ T cells (not recorded which) from PBMCs. The chain recombines TRBV2 with TRBJ2-1; either TRBD1 or TRBD2 may fit D (5 bases each). Here the CDR3 reads CATSARGEASKQFF. DNA of the CDR3: TGTGCCACCAGTGCGAGGGGCGAAGCCTCGAAGCAGTTCTTC.